The T cell receptor (beta chain) under discussion was sequenced for a study of blood T cell repertoires in COVID-19. Original analysis: The assay estimated nucleated cells by amplifying reference gene primers. TCRdb's copy holds only in-frame clones and misses some; the assay was immunoSEQ multiplex PCR. V, J and clone size reflect that table, while D and trimming were determined from the DNA. The table shows 370,000 or so clones, with more than 65% occurring only once. Germline CDR1 reads SNHLY; CDR2 reads FYNNEI. The CDR3 consists of 14 residues. J lost 1 base, V lost 7 bases, and 4 bases had no gene match.

The source material was peripheral blood. The chain uses TRBV2 and TRBJ1-1, with 9 bases identical to TRBD1. The TCR originated in a human donor with acute or convalescent COVID-19. The donor label of this sample is uncertain. DNA of the CDR3: TGTGCCAGCACCAGACAGGGGGGGAACACTGAAGCTTTCTTT. Translating it yields CASTRQGGNTEAFF. Supplemented by reference TRBV2 and TRBJ1-1, the full variable domain reads EPEVTQTPSHQVTQMGQEVILRCVPISNHLYFYWYRQILGQKVEFLVSFYNNEISEKSEIFDDQFSVERPDGSNFTLKIRSTKLEDSAMYFCASTRQGGNTEAFFGQGTRLTVV.